The present T cell receptor beta chain was sequenced within a study of blood T cell repertoires in COVID-19. Only in-frame clones appear in the TCRdb table, and some are missing; sequencing was by immunoSEQ multiplex PCR. Here the sample spans about 150,000 clones, roughly 78% being singletons. Germline-derived CDR1 and CDR2 are MNHEY and SMNVEV (reference sequence). Unmatched junction bases numbered 6, after V lost 0 bases and J lost 2 bases. The CDR3 is 17 amino acids. The specimen was PBMCs or T cells enriched from blood (not recorded which). The TCR originated in a woman in her forties or fifties who had recovered from COVID-19. J is TRBJ2-1 and V is TRBV27; 8 bases fit TRBD2. The CDR3 sequence: CASSLSVVAGTYNEQFF. The DNA for the CDR3 is TGTGCCAGCAGTTTATCGGTGGTAGCGGGGACCTACAATGAGCAGTTCTTC.